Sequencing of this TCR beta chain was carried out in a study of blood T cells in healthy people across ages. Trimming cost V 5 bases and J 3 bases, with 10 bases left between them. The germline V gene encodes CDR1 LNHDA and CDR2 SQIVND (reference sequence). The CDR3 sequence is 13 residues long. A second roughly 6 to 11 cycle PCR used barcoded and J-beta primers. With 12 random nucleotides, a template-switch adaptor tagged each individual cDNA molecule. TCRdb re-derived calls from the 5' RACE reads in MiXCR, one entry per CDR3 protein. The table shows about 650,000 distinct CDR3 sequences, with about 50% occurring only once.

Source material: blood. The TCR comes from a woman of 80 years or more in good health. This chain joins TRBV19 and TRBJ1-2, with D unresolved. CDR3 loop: CASSLDGHYGYTF. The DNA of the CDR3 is TGTGCCAGTAGTCTCGACGGGCACTATGGCTACACCTTC.